The source of this T cell receptor (beta chain) is a study of OX40 agonist ivuxolimab in advanced cancers. Some background on the complete study: Ivuxolimab was a fully human IgG2 agonistic monoclonal antibody targeting the costimulatory receptor OX40 (CD134). The monotherapy dose-escalation portion (N = 52 patients) of the phase I ivuxolimab trial is reported in the paper. Peripheral TCRbeta sequencing aimed to test whether ivuxolimab altered TCR sequence diversity and caused clonal T-cell expansion. In the dose-escalation cohort, over 65% of patients were male, and the mean age was approximately 60 years, with a range of about 23 to 85. Prior anti-PD-1, anti-PD-L1 or anti-CTLA-4 therapy was permitted, and 40% of dose-escalation patients had received checkpoint inhibitors. Partial responses occurred in three dose-escalation patients, of whom one had hepatocellular carcinoma and two had cutaneous melanoma. Of the approximately 53 patients in dose escalation, 19 had hepatocellular carcinoma, some 15 had melanoma, 9 had renal cell carcinoma and 9 had head and neck cancer. Intravenous ivuxolimab was administered to patients every 2 weeks at six dose levels: 0.01, 0.1, 0.3, 1.5, 3 and 10 mg/kg. Beyond this particular receptor, the publication reports: After ivuxolimab, expanded clones were on average more numerous among CD8+ T cells than among CD4+ T cells. In the 0.1-3.0 mg/kg groups, partial responders were among the patients with the lowest normalized peripheral clonal expansion, particularly in CD8+ T cells. The antigen specificity of the clonally expanded peripheral T cells was not determined. Low levels of normalized T-cell clonal expansion were also seen in some nonresponding patients. Clonal expansion of both CD4+ and CD8+ blood T cells was observed from baseline to week 6 at doses 0.1 to 3.0 mg/kg.

Genomic DNA was isolated from the sorted cells so that the TCRbeta CDR3 region could be sequenced. The immunoSEQ Assay was used for sequencing of TCRbeta CDR3 regions. This is the immuneACCESS table as TCRdb keeps it, with only in-frame sequences that have V and J called. A part of the clones is gone; compared with another copy, unresolved V genes explain less than half, and the rest is unexplained. For this sample the table gives some 20,000 clones, of which over 75% were detected only once. The biggest ten clones account for 30% of the sample. The V and J ends are trimmed by 7 bases and 1 base, leaving 16 bases between them. In the germline V gene (reference sequence), CDR1 corresponds to LNHDA and CDR2 to SQIVND. The CDR3 spans 15 residues, from the cysteine through the phenylalanine. The only DNA kept is the CDR3, 45 bases in frame from the first base. The trial excluded patients who had a history of autoimmune disease or who were on systemic immunosuppression. In every dose cohort, peripheral blood was drawn for TCR sequencing at baseline, cycle 4 day 1, and cycle 7 day 1. Samples were obtained from an open-label, multicenter, first-in-human phase I dose-escalation trial of ivuxolimab. Adults with locally advanced or metastatic head and neck squamous cell, hepatocellular, melanoma or renal cell carcinoma were enrolled in the trial. CD4+ and CD8+ T cells were sorted separately from peripheral blood before TCR sequencing.

In regard to this clone: The specificity of this receptor is unknown. No much larger clonotype is one base removed from it; base qualities were not supplied.

The receptor's source is an adult with an advanced solid tumor such as melanoma, head and neck, liver or kidney cancer. The chain uses TRBV19 and TRBJ1-1; there is no confident call for the D gene. The starting material was CD4+ or CD8+ T cells sorted from blood, obtained in a trial of the OX40 agonist ivuxolimab. The DNA sequence is TGTGCCAGTAACCTAGGGCTTATTTCGAACACTGAAGCTTTCTTT. Its product reads: CASNLGLISNTEAFF. Joined to the reference TRBV19 and TRBJ1-1 proteins, this CDR3 gives the full variable domain: DGGITQSPKYLFRKEGQNVTLSCEQNLNHDAMYWYRQDPGQGLRLIYYSQIVNDFQKGDIAEGYSVSREKKESFPLTVTSAQKNPTAFYLCASNLGLISNTEAFFGQGTRLTVV.